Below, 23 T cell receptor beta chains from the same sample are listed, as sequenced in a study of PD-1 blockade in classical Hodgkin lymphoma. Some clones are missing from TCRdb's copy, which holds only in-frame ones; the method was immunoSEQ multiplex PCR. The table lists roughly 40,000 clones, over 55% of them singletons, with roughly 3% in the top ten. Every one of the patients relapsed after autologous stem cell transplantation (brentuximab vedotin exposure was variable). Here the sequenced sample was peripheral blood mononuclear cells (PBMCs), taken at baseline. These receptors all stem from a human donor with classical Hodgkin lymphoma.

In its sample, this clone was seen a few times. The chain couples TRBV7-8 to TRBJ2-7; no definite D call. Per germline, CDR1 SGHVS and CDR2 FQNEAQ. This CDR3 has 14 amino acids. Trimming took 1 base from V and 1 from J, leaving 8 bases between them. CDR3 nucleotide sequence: TGTGCCAGCAGCTTAGGGACGGAATCCTACGAGCAGTACTTC. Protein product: CASSLGTESYEQYF.

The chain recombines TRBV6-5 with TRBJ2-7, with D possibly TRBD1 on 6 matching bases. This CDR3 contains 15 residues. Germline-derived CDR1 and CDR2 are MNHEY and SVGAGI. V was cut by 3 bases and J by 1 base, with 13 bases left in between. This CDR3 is CASSYPTGSSYEQYF. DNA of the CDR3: TGTGCCAGCAGTTATCCTACAGGGTCATCCTACGAGCAGTACTTC.

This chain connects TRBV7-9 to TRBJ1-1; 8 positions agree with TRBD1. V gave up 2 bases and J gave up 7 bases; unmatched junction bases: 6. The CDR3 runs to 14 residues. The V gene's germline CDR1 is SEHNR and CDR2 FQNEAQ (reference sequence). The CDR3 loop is CASSLQGAGGEAFF. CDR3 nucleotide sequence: TGTGCCAGCAGCTTACAGGGGGCAGGAGGTGAAGCTTTCTTT. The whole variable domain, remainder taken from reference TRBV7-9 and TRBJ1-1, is DTGVSQNPRHKITKRGQNVTFRCDPISEHNRLYWYRQTLGQGPEFLTYFQNEAQLEKSRLLSDRFSAERPKGSFSTLEIQRTEQGDSAMYLCASSLQGAGGEAFFGQGTRLTVV.

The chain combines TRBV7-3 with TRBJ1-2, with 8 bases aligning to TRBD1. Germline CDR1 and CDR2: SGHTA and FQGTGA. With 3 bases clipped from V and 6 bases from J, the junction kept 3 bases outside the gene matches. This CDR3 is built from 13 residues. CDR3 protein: CASSFPGGHGYTF. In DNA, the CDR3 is TGTGCCAGCAGCTTTCCAGGGGGCCATGGCTACACCTTC. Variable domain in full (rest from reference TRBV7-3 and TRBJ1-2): GAGVSQTPSNKVTEKGKYVELRCDPISGHTALYWYRQSLGQGPEFLIYFQGTGAADDSGLPNDRFFAVRPEGSVSTLKIQRTERGDSAVYLCASSFPGGHGYTFGSGTRLTVV.

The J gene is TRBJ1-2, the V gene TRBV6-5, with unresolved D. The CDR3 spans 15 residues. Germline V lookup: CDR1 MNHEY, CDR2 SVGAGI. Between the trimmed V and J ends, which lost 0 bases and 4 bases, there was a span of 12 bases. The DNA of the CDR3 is TGTGCCAGCAGTTACTCGAGGCTGGGTAGCTATGGCTACACCTTC. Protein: CASSYSRLGSYGYTF.

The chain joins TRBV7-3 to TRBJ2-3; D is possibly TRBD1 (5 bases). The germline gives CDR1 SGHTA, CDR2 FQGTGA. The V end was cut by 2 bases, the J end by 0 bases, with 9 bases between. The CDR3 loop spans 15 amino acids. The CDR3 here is CASSLSGSSTDTQYF. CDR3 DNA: TGTGCCAGCAGCTTATCAGGGTCTAGCACAGATACGCAGTATTTT.

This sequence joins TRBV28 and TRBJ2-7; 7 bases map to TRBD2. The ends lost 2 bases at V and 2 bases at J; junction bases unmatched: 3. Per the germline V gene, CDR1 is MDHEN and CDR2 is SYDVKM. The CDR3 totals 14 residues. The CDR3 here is CASSLGGGPYEQYF. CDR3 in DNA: TGTGCCAGCAGTTTAGGGGGAGGGCCCTACGAGCAGTACTTC.

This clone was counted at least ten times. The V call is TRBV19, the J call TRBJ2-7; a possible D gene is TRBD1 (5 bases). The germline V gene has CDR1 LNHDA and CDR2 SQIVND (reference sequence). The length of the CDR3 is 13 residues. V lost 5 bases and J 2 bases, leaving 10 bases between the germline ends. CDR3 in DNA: TGTGCCAGTAGTGCAGGGATGGCCTACGAGCAGTACTTC. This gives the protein CASSAGMAYEQYF.

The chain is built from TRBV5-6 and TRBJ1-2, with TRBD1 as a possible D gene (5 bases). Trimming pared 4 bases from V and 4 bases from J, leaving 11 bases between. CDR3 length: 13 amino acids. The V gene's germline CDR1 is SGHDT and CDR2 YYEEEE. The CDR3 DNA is TGTGCCAGCAGCGGGGCCCTCGGCTATGGCTACACCTTC. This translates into CASSGALGYGYTF.

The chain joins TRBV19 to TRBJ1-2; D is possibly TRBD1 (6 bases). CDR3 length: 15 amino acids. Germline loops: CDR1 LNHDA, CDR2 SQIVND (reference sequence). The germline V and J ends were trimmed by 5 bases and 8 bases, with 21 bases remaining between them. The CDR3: CASSLTLGQQGGYTF. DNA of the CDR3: TGTGCCAGTAGTCTCACCCTCGGACAGCAGGGAGGCTACACCTTC.

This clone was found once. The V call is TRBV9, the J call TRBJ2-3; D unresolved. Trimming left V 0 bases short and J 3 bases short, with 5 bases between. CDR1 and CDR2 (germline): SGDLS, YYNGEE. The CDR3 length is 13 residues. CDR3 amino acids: CASSVARTDTQYF. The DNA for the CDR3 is TGTGCCAGCAGCGTAGCTAGGACAGATACGCAGTATTTT. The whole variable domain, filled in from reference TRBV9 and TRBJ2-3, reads DSGVTQTPKHLITATGQRVTLRCSPRSGDLSVYWYQQSLDQGLQFLIQYYNGEERAKGNILERFSAQQFPDLHSELNLSSLELGDSALYFCASSVARTDTQYFGPGTRLTVL.

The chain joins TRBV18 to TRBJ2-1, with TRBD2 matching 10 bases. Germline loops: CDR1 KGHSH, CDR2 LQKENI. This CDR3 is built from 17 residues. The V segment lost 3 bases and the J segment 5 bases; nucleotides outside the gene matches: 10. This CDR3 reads CASSPDGIAGGNNEQFF. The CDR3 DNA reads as TGTGCCAGCTCACCGGACGGAATAGCGGGGGGTAACAATGAGCAGTTCTTC. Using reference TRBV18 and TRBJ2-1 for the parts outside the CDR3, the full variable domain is NAGVMQNPRHLVRRRGQEARLRCSPMKGHSHVYWYRQLPEEGLKFMVYLQKENIIDESGMPKERFSAEFPKEGPSILRIQQVVRGDSAAYFCASSPDGIAGGNNEQFFGPGTRLTVL.

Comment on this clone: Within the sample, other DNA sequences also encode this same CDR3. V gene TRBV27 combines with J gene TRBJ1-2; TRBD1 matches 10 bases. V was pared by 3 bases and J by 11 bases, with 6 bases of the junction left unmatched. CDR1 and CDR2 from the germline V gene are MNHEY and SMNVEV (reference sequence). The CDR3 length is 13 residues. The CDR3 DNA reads TGTGCCAGCAGTTTTGGGACAGGGGTCGGTTACACCTTC. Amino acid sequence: CASSFGTGVGYTF.

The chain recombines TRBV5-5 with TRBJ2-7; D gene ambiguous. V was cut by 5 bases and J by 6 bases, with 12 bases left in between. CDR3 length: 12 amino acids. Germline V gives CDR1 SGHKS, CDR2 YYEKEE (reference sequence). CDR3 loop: CASSNVLGEQYF. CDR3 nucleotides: TGTGCCAGCAGTAACGTTTTAGGCGAGCAGTACTTC.

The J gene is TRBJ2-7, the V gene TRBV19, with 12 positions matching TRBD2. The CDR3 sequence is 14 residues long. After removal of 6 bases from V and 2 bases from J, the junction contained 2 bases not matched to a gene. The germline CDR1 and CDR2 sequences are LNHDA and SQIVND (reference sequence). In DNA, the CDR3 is TGTGCCAGTAGCAGGACTAGCGGGACCTACGAGCAGTACTTC. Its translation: CASSRTSGTYEQYF.

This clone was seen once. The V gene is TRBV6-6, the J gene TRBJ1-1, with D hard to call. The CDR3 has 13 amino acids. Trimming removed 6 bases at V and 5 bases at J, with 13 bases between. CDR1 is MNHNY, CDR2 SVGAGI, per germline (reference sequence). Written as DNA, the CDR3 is TGTGCCAGCAGCAACCAGATCTGGACTGAAGCTTTCTTT. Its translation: CASSNQIWTEAFF.

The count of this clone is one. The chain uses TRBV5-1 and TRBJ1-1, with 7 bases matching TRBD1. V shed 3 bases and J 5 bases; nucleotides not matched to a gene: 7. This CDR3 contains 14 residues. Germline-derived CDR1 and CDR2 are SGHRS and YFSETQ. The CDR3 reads CASSSSGGRTEAFF. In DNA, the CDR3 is TGCGCCAGCAGCTCCTCAGGGGGACGGACTGAAGCTTTCTTT.

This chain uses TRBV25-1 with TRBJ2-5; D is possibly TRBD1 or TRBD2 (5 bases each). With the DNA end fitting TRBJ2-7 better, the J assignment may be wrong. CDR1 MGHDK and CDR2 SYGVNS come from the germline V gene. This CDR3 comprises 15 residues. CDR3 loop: CASSARDGVTYEQYF. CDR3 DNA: TGTGCCAGCAGTGCCCGGGACGGAGTGACCTACGAGCAGTACTTC.

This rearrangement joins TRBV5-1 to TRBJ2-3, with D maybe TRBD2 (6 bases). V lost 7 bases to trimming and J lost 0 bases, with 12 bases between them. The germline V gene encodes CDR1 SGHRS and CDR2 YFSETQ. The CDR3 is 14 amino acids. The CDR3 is CASREGRSTDTQYF. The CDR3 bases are TGCGCCAGCCGTGAGGGGAGGAGCACAGATACGCAGTATTTT.

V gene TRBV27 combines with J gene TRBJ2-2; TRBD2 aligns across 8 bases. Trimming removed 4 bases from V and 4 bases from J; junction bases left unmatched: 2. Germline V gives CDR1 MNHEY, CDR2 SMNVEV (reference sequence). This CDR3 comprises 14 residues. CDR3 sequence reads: CASSWAGGTGELFF. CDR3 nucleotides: TGTGCCAGCAGTTGGGCGGGGGGCACCGGGGAGCTGTTTTTT.

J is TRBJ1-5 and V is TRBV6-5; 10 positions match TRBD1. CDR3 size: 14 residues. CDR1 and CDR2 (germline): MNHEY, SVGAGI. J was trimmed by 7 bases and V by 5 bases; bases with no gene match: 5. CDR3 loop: CASSKTGGHQPQHF. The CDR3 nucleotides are TGTGCCAGCAGTAAGACAGGGGGCCACCAGCCCCAGCATTTT.

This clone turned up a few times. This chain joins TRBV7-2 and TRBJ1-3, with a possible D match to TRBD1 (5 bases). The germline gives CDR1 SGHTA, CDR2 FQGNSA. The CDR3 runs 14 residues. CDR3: CAGGARSSGNTIYF. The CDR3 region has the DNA TGTGCAGGCGGGGCCCGGAGCTCTGGAAACACCATATATTTT.

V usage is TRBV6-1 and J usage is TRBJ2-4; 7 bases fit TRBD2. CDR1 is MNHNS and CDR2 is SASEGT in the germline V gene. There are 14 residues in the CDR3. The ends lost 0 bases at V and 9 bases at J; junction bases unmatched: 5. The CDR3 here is CASSEAGGFGIQYF. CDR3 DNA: TGTGCCAGCAGTGAAGCGGGGGGGTTCGGCATTCAGTACTTC.